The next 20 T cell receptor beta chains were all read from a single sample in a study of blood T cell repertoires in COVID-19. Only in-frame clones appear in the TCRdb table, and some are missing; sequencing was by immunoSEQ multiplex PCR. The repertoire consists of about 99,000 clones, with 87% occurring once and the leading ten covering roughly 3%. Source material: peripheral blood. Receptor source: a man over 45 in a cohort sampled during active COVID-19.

CDR3 DNA: TGTGCCAGCAGCCAAGAACGCGGGCGAGGAGGCTACACCTTC. Amino acids: CASSQERGRGGYTF. This chain connects TRBV3-1 (or the pseudogene TRBV3-2) to TRBJ1-2; the D is unclear. Germline values: CDR1 LGHDT, CDR2 YNNKEL (reference sequence). Trimming took 0 bases from V and 8 from J, leaving 13 bases between them. This CDR3 is 14 amino acids long.

CDR3 in amino acids: CASKLGQLYNEQFF. In nucleotides, the CDR3 is TGCGCCAGCAAGTTGGGACAACTTTACAATGAGCAGTTCTTC. This chain links TRBV5-1 with TRBJ2-1; D may be TRBD1 (6 bases). The CDR3 has 14 amino acids. CDR1 is SGHRS, CDR2 YFSETQ, per germline. V was pared by 6 bases and J by 4 bases, with 14 bases between.

Written as DNA, the CDR3 is TGCGCCAGCAGCCAGGATGAACCCGGGAGAGGGGGCCTATCCTTTACTAATGAAAAACTGTTTTTT. This encodes CASSQDEPGRGGLSFTNEKLFF. This chain joins TRBV4-1 and TRBJ1-4, with 7 bases aligning to TRBD1. The V and J ends lost 3 bases and 2 bases, in that order; junction bases with no gene match: 24. Germline V gene data show CDR1 as MGHRA and CDR2 as YSYEKL. The CDR3 sequence is 22 residues long.

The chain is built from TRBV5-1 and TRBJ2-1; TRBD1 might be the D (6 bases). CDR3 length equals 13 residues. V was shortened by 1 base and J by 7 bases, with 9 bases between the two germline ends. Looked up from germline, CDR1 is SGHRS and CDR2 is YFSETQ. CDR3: CASSLTRGNEQFF. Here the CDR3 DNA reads TGCGCCAGCAGCTTGACCAGGGGTAATGAGCAGTTCTTC.

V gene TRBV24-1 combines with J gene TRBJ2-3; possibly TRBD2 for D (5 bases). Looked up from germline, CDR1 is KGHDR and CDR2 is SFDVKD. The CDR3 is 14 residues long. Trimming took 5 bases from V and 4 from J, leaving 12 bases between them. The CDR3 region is CATSGAGLSDTQYF. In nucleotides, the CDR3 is TGTGCCACCAGTGGCGCCGGACTCTCAGATACGCAGTATTTT.

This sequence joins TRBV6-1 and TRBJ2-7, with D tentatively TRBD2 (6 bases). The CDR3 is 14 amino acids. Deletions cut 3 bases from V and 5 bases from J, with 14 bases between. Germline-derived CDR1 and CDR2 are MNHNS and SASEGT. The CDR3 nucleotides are TGTGCCAGCAGTGAGCGGGACCGATACCACGAGCAGTACGTC. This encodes CASSERDRYHEQYV.

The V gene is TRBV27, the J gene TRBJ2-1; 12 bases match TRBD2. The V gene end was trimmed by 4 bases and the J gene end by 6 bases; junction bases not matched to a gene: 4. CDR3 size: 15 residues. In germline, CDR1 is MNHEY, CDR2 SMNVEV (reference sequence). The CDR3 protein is CASSSSGGGLNEQFF. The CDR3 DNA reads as TGTGCCAGCAGTTCTAGCGGGGGGGGGCTCAATGAGCAGTTCTTC.

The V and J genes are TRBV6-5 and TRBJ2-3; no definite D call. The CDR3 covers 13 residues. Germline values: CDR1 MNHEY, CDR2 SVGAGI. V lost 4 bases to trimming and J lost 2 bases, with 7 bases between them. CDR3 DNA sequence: TGTGCCAGCAGTTTAGATTTCACAGATACGCAGTATTTT. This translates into CASSLDFTDTQYF.

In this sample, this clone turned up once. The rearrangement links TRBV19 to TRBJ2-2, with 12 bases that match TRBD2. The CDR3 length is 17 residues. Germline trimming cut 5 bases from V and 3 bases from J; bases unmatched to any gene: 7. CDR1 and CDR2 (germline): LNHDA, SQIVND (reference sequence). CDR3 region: CASSPTSGGLHTGELFF. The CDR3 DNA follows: TGTGCCAGTAGTCCCACTAGCGGGGGGCTACACACCGGGGAGCTGTTTTTT. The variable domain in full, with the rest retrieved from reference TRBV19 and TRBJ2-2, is DGGITQSPKYLFRKEGQNVTLSCEQNLNHDAMYWYRQDPGQGLRLIYYSQIVNDFQKGDIAEGYSVSREKKESFPLTVTSAQKNPTAFYLCASSPTSGGLHTGELFFGEGSRLTVL.

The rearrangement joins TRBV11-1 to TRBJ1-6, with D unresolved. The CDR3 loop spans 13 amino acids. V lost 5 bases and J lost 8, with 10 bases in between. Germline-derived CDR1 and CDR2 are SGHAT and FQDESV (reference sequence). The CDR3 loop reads CASSPTTDSPLHF. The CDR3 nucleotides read TGTGCCAGCAGCCCGACAACTGATTCACCCCTCCACTTT.

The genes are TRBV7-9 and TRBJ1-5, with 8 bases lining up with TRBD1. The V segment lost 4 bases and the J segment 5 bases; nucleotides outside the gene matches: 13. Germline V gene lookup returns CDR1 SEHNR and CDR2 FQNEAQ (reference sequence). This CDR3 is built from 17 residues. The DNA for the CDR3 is TGTGCCAGCAGCTCCGGGACAGGTATACGGAGGGATCAGCCCCAGCATTTT. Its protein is CASSSGTGIRRDQPQHF.

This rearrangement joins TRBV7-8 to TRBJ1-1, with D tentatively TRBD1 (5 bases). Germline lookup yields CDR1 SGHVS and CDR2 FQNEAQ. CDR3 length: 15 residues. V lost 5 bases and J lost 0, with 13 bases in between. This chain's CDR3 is CASSPAGVMNTEAFF. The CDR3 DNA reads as TGTGCCAGCAGCCCCGCGGGGGTGATGAACACTGAAGCTTTCTTT.

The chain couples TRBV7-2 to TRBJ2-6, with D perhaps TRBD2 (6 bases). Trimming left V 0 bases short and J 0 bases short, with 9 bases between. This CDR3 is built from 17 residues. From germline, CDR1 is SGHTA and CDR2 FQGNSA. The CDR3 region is CASSLARGSSGANVLTF. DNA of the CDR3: TGTGCCAGCAGCTTAGCGCGGGGTAGCTCTGGGGCCAACGTCCTGACTTTC.

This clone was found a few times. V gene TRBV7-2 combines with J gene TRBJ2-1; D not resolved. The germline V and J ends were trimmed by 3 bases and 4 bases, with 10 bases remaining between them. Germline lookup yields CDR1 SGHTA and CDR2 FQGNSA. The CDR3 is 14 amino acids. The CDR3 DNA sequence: TGTGCCAGCAGCTTCGACTCCAGATACAATGAGCAGTTCTTC. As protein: CASSFDSRYNEQFF.

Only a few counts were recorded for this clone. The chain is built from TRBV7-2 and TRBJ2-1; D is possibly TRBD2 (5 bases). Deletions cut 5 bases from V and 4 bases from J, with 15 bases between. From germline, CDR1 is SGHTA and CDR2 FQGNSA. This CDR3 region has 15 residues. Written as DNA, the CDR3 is TGTGCCAGCAGCCTGGATATCGGGAAGTACAATGAGCAGTTCTTC. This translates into CASSLDIGKYNEQFF.

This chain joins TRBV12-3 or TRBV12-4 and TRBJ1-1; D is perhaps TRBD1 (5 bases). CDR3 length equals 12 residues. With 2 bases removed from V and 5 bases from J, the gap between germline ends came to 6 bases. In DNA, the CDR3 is TGTGCCAGCAGTTTAAGGGGTACTGAAGCTTTCTTT. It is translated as CASSLRGTEAFF.

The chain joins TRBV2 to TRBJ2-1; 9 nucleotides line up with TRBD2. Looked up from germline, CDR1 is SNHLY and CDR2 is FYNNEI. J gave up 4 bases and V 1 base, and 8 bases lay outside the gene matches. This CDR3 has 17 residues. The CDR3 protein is CASSEEFAGGHYNEQFF. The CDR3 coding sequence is TGTGCCAGCAGTGAAGAATTCGCGGGGGGGCATTACAATGAGCAGTTCTTC.

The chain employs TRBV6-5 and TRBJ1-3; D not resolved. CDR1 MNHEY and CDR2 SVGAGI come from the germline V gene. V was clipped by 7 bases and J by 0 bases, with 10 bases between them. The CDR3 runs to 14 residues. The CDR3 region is CASILVSSGNTIYF. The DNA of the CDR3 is TGTGCCAGCATCTTGGTCAGCTCTGGAAACACCATATATTTT.

The DNA for the CDR3 is TGTGCCAGCAGGTCGGGGGGAACAGGGGGCGAGCAGTACTTC. It is translated as CASRSGGTGGEQYF. The V call is TRBV6-5, the J call TRBJ2-7; tentative D call: TRBD1 (8 bases). CDR1 and CDR2 from the germline V gene are MNHEY and SVGAGI. The CDR3 spans 14 residues. The V and J ends lost 6 bases and 6 bases respectively, with 18 bases between them.

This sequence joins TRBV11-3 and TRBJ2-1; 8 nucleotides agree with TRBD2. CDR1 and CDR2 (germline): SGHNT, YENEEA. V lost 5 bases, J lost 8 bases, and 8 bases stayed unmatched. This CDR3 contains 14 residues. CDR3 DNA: TGTGCCAGCAGCCCGGGGGGGCCGGTGGATGAGCAGTTCTTC. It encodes CASSPGGPVDEQFF.